A single sample is the source of the 15 T cell receptor beta chains below, sequenced in a study of response to subunit inactivated influenza vaccine. TCRdb reprocessed the RT-PCR reads via MiXCR and lists one record per CDR3 protein. The sample has fewer than 700,000 distinct CDR3 sequences, 10% to 15% seen once. The sequencing here drew on PBMCs from blood, taken 45 days after vaccination. The source is a middle-aged man who received an inactivated influenza vaccine.

This chain links TRBV20-1 with TRBJ2-7; D perhaps matches TRBD1 (5 bases). The V gene lost 0 bases and the J gene lost 2 bases, with 8 bases spanning the gap. CDR1 DFQATT and CDR2 SNEGSKA come from the germline V gene (reference sequence). This CDR3 contains 13 residues. The CDR3 DNA reads as TGCAGTGCTAGAGATCGCAGGGCCTACGAGCAGTACTTC. This codes for CSARDRRAYEQYF.

The chain is built from TRBV30 and TRBJ2-3; D remains unclear. The CDR3 covers 13 residues. CDR1 and CDR2 from the germline V gene are GTSNPN and SVGIG (reference sequence). V lost 2 bases and J lost 1, with 7 bases in between. CDR3 DNA: TGTGCCTGGAGTACCCGGGGCACAGATACGCAGTATTTT. This translates into CAWSTRGTDTQYF.

This clonotype was picked up a small number of times. V is TRBV7-6 and J is TRBJ2-7; D call uncertain. V was trimmed by 1 base and J by 9 bases, leaving 22 bases between them. Germline-derived CDR1 and CDR2 are SGHVS and FNYEAQ. The CDR3 is made up of 16 amino acids. CDR3 DNA sequence: TGTGCCAGCAGCTTAGGTTCCGTGGGTACGTTTACGGCGCAGTACTTC. Protein: CASSLGSVGTFTAQYF.

A few counts support this clonotype. The rearrangement uses TRBV7-2 and TRBJ1-5; possibly TRBD1 for D (5 bases). V shed 4 bases and J shed 4 bases, with 11 bases lying between them. The CDR3 has 14 residues. Looked up from germline, CDR1 is SGHTA and CDR2 is FQGNSA. CDR3 bases: TGTGCCAGCAGCTCTTGGGGGTTGAATCAGCCCCAGCATTTT. It codes for CASSSWGLNQPQHF. Supplemented by reference TRBV7-2 and TRBJ1-5, the full variable domain reads GAGVSQSPSNKVTEKGKDVELRCDPISGHTALYWYRQSLGQGLEFLIYFQGNSAPDKSGLPSDRFSAERTGGSVSTLTIQRTQQEDSAVYLCASSSWGLNQPQHFGDGTRLSIL.

This clonotype was seen a handful of times. The genes are TRBV12-3 or TRBV12-4 and TRBJ2-7; TRBD2 matches 10 bases. V shed 5 bases, J shed 5 bases, and the junction held 6 bases outside the gene matches. The CDR3 totals 14 residues. The CDR3 coding sequence is TGTGCCAGCAGTCCCAGCGGGAGGGCCGACGAGCAGTACTTC. It codes for CASSPSGRADEQYF.

This clonotype occurred a few times. CDR3 loop: CASSLNSGNEQFF. In DNA form, the CDR3 reads TGTGCCAGCAGTCTCAACAGTGGCAACGAGCAGTTCTTC. The rearrangement uses TRBV27 and TRBJ2-1; D not resolved. V shed 5 bases and J shed 10 bases, with 15 bases lying between them. Germline V gives CDR1 MNHEY, CDR2 SMNVEV (reference sequence). CDR3 length equals 13 residues.

The chain combines TRBV7-2 with TRBJ2-1; D uncertain. CDR3 length: 15 amino acids. Germline CDR1 SGHTA, CDR2 FQGNSA. V was cut by 1 base and J by 6 bases, with 13 bases left in between. The CDR3 reads CASSLDLASGNEQFF. In DNA, the CDR3 is TGTGCCAGCAGCTTAGATCTGGCGTCGGGCAATGAGCAGTTCTTC.

This clonotype appeared a few times. This chain links TRBV4-3 with TRBJ2-3; TRBD2 matches at 10 bases. The germline CDR1 and CDR2 sequences are LGHNA and YSLEER. V gave up 1 base and J gave up 5 bases; unmatched junction bases: 6. There are 16 residues in the CDR3. The CDR3 DNA reads TGCGCCAGCAGCCAAGCCCCGAGCGGGAGGGTAGATACGCAGTATTTT. It specifies CASSQAPSGRVDTQYF.

This clonotype has a count of ten or more. This chain links TRBV12-3 or TRBV12-4 with TRBJ1-3; TRBD1 matches at 8 bases. CDR3 length equals 16 residues. J was trimmed by 1 base and V by 6 bases; bases with no gene match: 8. CDR3 region: CASRRDRSTSGNTIYF. The CDR3 nucleotides read TGTGCCAGCAGACGGGACAGGTCCACTTCTGGAAACACCATATATTTT.

This clonotype appeared once. CDR3 region: CASSQDEGDRRPYEQYF. Here the CDR3 DNA reads TGCGCCAGCAGCCAAGATGAAGGGGACAGGCGGCCCTACGAGCAGTACTTC. The J gene is TRBJ2-7, the V gene TRBV4-1; 8 positions match TRBD1. Losses at the gene ends were 0 bases for V and 2 bases for J; bases not matched to a gene: 9. The length of the CDR3 is 17 residues. CDR1 MGHRA and CDR2 YSYEKL come from the germline V gene.

This chain connects TRBV9 to TRBJ2-1, with 9 positions matching TRBD2. The ends lost 3 bases at V and 0 bases at J; junction bases unmatched: 16. The CDR3 sequence is 20 residues long. The germline V gene encodes CDR1 SGDLS and CDR2 YYNGEE. CDR3 protein: CASSGERLAVPDSSYNEQFF. CDR3 DNA sequence: TGTGCCAGCAGCGGCGAAAGACTAGCGGTTCCAGATAGCTCCTACAATGAGCAGTTCTTC.

This chain connects TRBV7-2 to TRBJ2-3, with unresolved D. The germline V gene has CDR1 SGHTA and CDR2 FQGNSA. CDR3 length equals 17 residues. V lost 4 bases and J 0 bases, leaving 17 bases between the germline ends. The CDR3 is CASSSRVGYLSTDTQYF. The CDR3 coding sequence is TGTGCCAGCAGCTCTCGAGTTGGGTACCTTAGCACAGATACGCAGTATTTT.

In this sample, this clonotype turned up many times. V usage is TRBV5-1 and J usage is TRBJ2-1; D not certain. Trimming pared 4 bases from V and 4 bases from J, leaving 9 bases between. The CDR3 is 13 residues long. From germline, CDR1 is SGHRS and CDR2 YFSETQ. CDR3 sequence reads: CASSTDGYNEQFF. The DNA for the CDR3 is TGCGCCAGCAGCACAGACGGGTACAATGAGCAGTTCTTC.

This clonotype was observed a handful of times. V is TRBV20-1 and J is TRBJ2-3; 7 bases map to TRBD2. V was clipped by 6 bases and J by 0 bases; unmatched bases: 12. Germline CDR1 reads DFQATT; CDR2 reads SNEGSKA (reference sequence). The CDR3 runs to 16 residues. CDR3: CSADKVGRASTDTQYF. Here the CDR3 DNA reads TGCAGTGCGGATAAAGTAGGGAGGGCTAGCACAGATACGCAGTATTTT.

This chain uses TRBV7-6 with TRBJ1-1; perhaps TRBD1 as D (5 bases). The germline V gene encodes CDR1 SGHVS and CDR2 FNYEAQ. V gave up 6 bases and J gave up 5 bases, with 16 bases separating them. This CDR3 contains 14 residues. The CDR3 here is CASSNGGGSTEAFF. The CDR3 DNA reads as TGTGCCAGCAGTAACGGCGGGGGGTCGACTGAAGCTTTCTTT.